This T cell receptor (beta chain) was profiled in a study of blood T cell repertoires in COVID-19. Whole-study context: Samples taken during acute and convalescent COVID-19 were collected in the United States, Italy and Spain. PBMCs, B-cell-depleted T cells, or T cells were the source of the cDNA or gDNA that made up the material.

A Seattle source enrolled patients during active infection and followed them longitudinally. Authors' data handling: Quantification of nucleated cells was approximated via reference gene primer amplification. TCRdb's table, derived via immunoSEQ multiplex PCR, lists solely in-frame clones and lacks some. The DNA was the basis for D and trimming; V, J and clone size are from that table. This repertoire shows over 250,000 clones, approximately 89% found once; its top ten account for over 2%. CDR3 length equals 14 residues. The V gene's germline CDR1 is LNHDA and CDR2 SQIVND (reference sequence). The V gene end was trimmed by 5 bases and the J gene end by 4 bases; junction bases not matched to a gene: 8.

The specimen sequenced was peripheral blood. The source is a woman aged 25 to 39 with COVID-19, enrolled during active disease. The rearrangement joins TRBV19 to TRBJ2-7; 7 nucleotides match TRBD1. The CDR3 nucleotides read TGTGCCAGTAGTCCGACAGGGAGCAGTTACGAGCAGTACTTC. Its translation is CASSPTGSSYEQYF.